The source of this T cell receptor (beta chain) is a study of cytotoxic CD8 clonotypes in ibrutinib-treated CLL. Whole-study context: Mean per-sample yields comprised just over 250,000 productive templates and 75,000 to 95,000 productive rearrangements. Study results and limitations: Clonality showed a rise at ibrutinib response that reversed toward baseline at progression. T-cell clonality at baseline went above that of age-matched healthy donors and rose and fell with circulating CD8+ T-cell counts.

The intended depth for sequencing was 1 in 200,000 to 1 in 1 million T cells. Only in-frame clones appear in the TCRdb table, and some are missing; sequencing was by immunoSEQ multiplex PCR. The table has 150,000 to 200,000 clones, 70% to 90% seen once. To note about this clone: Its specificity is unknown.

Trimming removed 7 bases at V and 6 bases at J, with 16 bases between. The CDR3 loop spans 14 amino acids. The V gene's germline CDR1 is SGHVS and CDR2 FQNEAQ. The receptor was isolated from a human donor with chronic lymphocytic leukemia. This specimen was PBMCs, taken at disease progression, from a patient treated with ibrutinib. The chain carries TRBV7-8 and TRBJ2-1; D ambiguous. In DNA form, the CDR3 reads TGTGCCAGCACGGACGCCGAAAAGCGCAATGAGCAGTTCTTC. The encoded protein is CASTDAEKRNEQFF. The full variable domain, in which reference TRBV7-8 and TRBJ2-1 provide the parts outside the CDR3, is GAGVSQSPRYKVAKRGQDVALRCDPISGHVSLFWYQQALGQGPEFLTYFQNEAQLDKSGLPSDRFFAERPEGSVSTLKIQRTQQEDSAVYLCASTDAEKRNEQFFGPGTRLTVL.